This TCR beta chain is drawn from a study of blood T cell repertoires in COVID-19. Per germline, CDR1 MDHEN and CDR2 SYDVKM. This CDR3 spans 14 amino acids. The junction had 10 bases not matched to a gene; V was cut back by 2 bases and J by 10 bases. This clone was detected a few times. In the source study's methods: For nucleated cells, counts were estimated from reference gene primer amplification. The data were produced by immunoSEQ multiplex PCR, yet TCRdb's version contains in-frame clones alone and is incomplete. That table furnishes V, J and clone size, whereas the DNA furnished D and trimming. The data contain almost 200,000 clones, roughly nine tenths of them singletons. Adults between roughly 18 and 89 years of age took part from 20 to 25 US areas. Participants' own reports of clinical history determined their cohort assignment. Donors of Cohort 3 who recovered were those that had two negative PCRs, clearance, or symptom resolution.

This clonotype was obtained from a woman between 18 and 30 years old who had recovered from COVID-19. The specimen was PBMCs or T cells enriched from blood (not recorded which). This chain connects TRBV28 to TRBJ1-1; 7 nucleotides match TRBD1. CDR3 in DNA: TGTGCCAGCAGTTTACCCCGACAGGGACGGGGAGCTTTCTTT. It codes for CASSLPRQGRGAFF.